Below, one TCR beta chain is given with its context. This CDR3 is built from 17 residues. These data belong to a study of blood T cell repertoires in COVID-19. Study-level information: The samples span acute and convalescent COVID-19 from the United States, Italy and Spain.

TCRdb's table, derived via immunoSEQ multiplex PCR, lists solely in-frame clones and lacks some. The data contain approximately 360,000 clones, around 91% of them seen just once; the ten biggest clones take up about 7%. This TCR came from a man between 18 and 29 years old with active or convalescent COVID-19. The V call is TRBV21-1, the J call TRBJ2-7; the table's D gene call, TRBD2, was not cross checked with the DNA. TRBV21-1 is assigned pseudogene status. Sequencing was done on a sample of peripheral blood. CDR3 nucleotide sequence: TGTGCCAGCAGCAATCCCGGGACTAGCGGAGGCTCCTACGAGCAGTACTTC. It translates to CASSNPGTSGGSYEQYF.